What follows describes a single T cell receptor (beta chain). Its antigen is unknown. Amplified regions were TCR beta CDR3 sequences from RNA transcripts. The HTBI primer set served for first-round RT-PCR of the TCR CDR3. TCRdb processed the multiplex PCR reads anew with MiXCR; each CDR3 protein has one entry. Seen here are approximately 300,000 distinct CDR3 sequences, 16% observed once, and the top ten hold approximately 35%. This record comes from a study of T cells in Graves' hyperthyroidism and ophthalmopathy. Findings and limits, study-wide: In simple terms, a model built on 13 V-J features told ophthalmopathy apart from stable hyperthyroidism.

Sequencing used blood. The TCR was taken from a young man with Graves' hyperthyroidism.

The CDR3 DNA reads TGTGCCAGCAGCTCTGGGGACAGTGAGCAGTTCTTC. This gives the protein CASSSGDSEQFF. The genes are TRBV11-2 and TRBJ2-1; TRBD1 aligns across 7 bases. Germline loops: CDR1 SGHAT, CDR2 FQNNGV. The CDR3 is 12 residues long. V was pared by 4 bases and J by 9 bases, with 3 bases of the junction left unmatched.